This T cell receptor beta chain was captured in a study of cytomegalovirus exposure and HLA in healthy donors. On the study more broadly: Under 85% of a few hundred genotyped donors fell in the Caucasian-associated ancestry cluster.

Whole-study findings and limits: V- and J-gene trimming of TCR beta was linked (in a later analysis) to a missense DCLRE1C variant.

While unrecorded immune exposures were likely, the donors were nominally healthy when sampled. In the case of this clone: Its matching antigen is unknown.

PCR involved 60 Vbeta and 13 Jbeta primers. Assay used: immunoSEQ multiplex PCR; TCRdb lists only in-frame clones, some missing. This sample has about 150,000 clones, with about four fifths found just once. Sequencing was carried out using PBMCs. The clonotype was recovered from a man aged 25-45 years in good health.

The CDR3 sequence: CASSHLGQVETQYF. Here the CDR3 DNA reads TGTGCCAGCAGCCACCTGGGACAGGTGGAGACCCAGTACTTC. The chain has TRBV14 and TRBJ2-5; 8 positions agree with TRBD1. CDR1 SGHDN and CDR2 FVKESK come from the germline V gene. V was pared by 3 bases and J by 5 bases, with 5 bases of the junction left unmatched. This CDR3 comprises 14 residues.